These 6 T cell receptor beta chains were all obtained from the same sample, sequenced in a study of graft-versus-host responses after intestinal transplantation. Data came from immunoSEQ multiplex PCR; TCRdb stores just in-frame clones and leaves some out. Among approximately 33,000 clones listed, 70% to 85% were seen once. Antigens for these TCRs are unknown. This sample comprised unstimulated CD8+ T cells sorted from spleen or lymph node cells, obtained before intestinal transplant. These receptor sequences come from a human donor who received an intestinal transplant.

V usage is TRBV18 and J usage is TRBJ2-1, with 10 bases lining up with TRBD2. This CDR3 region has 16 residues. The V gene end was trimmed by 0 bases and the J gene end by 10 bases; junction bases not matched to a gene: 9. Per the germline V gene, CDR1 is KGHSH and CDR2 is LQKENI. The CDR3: CASSPPNQREGREQFF. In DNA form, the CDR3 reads TGTGCCAGCTCACCACCGAACCAGCGGGAGGGCCGCGAGCAGTTCTTC.

CDR3 residues: CASSTMTGPIYGYTF. In DNA form, the CDR3 reads TGTGCCAGCAGTACCATGACAGGCCCCATCTACGGCTACACCTTC. The chain is built from TRBV7-2 and TRBJ1-2; the D gene is possibly TRBD1 (6 bases). V lost 6 bases and J 8 bases, leaving 22 bases between the germline ends. Germline values: CDR1 SGHTA, CDR2 FQGNSA. The CDR3 has 15 amino acids.

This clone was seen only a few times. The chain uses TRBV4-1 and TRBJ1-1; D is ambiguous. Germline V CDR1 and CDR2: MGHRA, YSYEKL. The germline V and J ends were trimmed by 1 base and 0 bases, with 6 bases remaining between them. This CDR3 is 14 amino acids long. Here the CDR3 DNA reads TGCGCCAGCAGCCAAGCAGTCATGAACACTGAAGCTTTCTTT. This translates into CASSQAVMNTEAFF.

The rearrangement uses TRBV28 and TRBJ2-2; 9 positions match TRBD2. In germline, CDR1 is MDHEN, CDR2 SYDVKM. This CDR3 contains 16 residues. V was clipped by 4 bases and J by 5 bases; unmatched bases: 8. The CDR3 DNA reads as TGTGCCAGCAGTTGGACTAGCGCCAAACCTACCGGGGAGCTGTTTTTT. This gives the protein CASSWTSAKPTGELFF.

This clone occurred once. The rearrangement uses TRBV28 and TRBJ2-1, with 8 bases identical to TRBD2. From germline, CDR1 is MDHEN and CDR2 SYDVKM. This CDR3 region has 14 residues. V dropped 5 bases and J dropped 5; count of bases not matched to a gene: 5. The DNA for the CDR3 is TGTGCCAGCAGTCCGGGGGGGAGGGACAATGAGCAGTTCTTC. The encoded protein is CASSPGGRDNEQFF.

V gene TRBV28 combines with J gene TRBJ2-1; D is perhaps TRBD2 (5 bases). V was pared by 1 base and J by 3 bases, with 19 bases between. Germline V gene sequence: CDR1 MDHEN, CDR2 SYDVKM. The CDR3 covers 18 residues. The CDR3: CASSLFWVGRASYNEQFF. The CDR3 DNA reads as TGTGCCAGCAGTTTATTTTGGGTCGGGCGGGCGAGCTACAATGAGCAGTTCTTC.